This is a list of T cell receptor beta chains from one sample in a study of cytomegalovirus exposure and HLA in healthy donors. The repertoire was sequenced with immunoSEQ multiplex PCR; TCRdb's copy has only in-frame clones and lacks some. This sample carries 100,000 to 150,000 clones, with less than 2% going to the ten biggest clones. The sequenced sample consisted of PBMCs. All receptors derive from a man aged 18 to 35 in good health and CMV-seronegative. CDR3s include the opening cysteine and the closing phenylalanine or tryptophan. A D gene is named only where the DNA matches it firmly.

len: 17
v_gene: TRBV4-2
j_gene: TRBJ2-7
d_gene: TRBD1
CDR3aa: CASSQDLRGTGSYEQYF
CDR3nt: TGTGCCAGCAGCCAAGATCTCAGAGGGACAGGGTCCTACGAGCAGTACTTC

len: 14
v_gene: TRBV4-3
j_gene: TRBJ2-1
d_gene: -
CDR3aa: CASSQAIRDNEQFF
CDR3nt: TGCGCCAGCAGCCAAGCCATTCGAGACAATGAGCAGTTCTTC

len: 13
v_gene: TRBV19
j_gene: TRBJ1-2
d_gene: -
CDR3aa: CASSTTGNYGYTF
CDR3nt: TGTGCCAGTAGTACGACAGGCAACTATGGCTACACCTTC

len: 14
v_gene: TRBV6-1
j_gene: TRBJ1-4
d_gene: -
CDR3aa: CASSDGSTNEKLFF
CDR3nt: TGTGCCAGCAGTGACGGGTCAACTAATGAAAAACTGTTTTTT

len: 14
v_gene: TRBV25-1
j_gene: TRBJ2-2
d_gene: TRBD1
CDR3aa: CASRGDRGPGELFF
CDR3nt: TGTGCCAGCAGGGGGGACAGGGGGCCCGGGGAGCTGTTTTTT

len: 13
v_gene: TRBV7-3
j_gene: TRBJ1-5
d_gene: -
CDR3aa: CASSLDPGQPQHF
CDR3nt: TGTGCCAGCAGCTTAGACCCAGGCCAGCCCCAGCATTTT

len: 12
v_gene: TRBV7-9
j_gene: TRBJ1-1
d_gene: TRBD1
CDR3aa: CASSSGGTEAFF
CDR3nt: TGTGCCAGCAGCTCAGGGGGTACTGAAGCTTTCTTT

len: 17
v_gene: TRBV10-3
j_gene: TRBJ2-7
d_gene: -
CDR3aa: CAISDLKAGTPVSQQYF
CDR3nt: TGTGCCATCAGTGATCTAAAAGCCGGGACACCTGTGAGCCAGCAGTACTTC

len: 13
v_gene: TRBV27
j_gene: TRBJ1-1
d_gene: -
CDR3aa: CASSPFVNTEAFF
CDR3nt: TGTGCCAGCAGTCCCTTCGTGAACACTGAAGCTTTCTTT

len: 10
v_gene: TRBV30
j_gene: TRBJ2-7
d_gene: -
CDR3aa: CAWGHYEQYF
CDR3nt: TGTGCCTGGGGCCATTACGAGCAGTACTTC

len: 14
v_gene: TRBV5-1
j_gene: TRBJ1-3
d_gene: TRBD1
CDR3aa: CASSPGTGRNTIYF
CDR3nt: TGCGCCAGCAGCCCGGGGACAGGTAGAAACACCATATATTTT

len: 17
v_gene: TRBV4-1
j_gene: TRBJ1-4
d_gene: TRBD1
CDR3aa: CASSQSGTGGIGEKLFF
CDR3nt: TGCGCCAGCAGCCAATCCGGGACAGGGGGGATTGGTGAAAAACTGTTTTTT

len: 13
v_gene: TRBV27
j_gene: TRBJ2-7
d_gene: -
CDR3aa: CASRPTSSYEQYF
CDR3nt: TGTGCCAGCAGACCAACAAGCTCCTACGAGCAGTACTTC

len: 13
v_gene: TRBV15
j_gene: TRBJ1-1
d_gene: -
CDR3aa: CATVLVGGRGAFF
CDR3nt: TGTGCCACCGTTCTGGTGGGGGGACGGGGAGCTTTCTTT

len: 17
v_gene: TRBV5-5
j_gene: TRBJ1-5
d_gene: -
CDR3aa: CASSLNIGWGVNQPQHF
CDR3nt: TGTGCCAGCAGCCTGAACATAGGGTGGGGGGTTAATCAGCCCCAGCATTTT

len: 15
v_gene: TRBV6-4
j_gene: TRBJ1-6
d_gene: -
CDR3aa: CASRAETVSNSPLHF
CDR3nt: TGTGCCAGCAGGGCCGAAACAGTTTCTAATTCACCCCTCCACTTT

len: 19
v_gene: TRBV7-9
j_gene: TRBJ1-4
d_gene: TRBD1
CDR3aa: CASSSGTGSVLPTNEKLFF
CDR3nt: TGTGCCAGCAGCTCAGGGACAGGGTCAGTTCTTCCAACTAATGAAAAACTGTTTTTT

len: 16
v_gene: TRBV4-2
j_gene: TRBJ2-7
d_gene: -
CDR3aa: CASSQELATKYYEQYF
CDR3nt: TGTGCCAGCAGCCAAGAGCTGGCCACCAAGTACTACGAGCAGTACTTC

len: 17
v_gene: TRBV7-3
j_gene: TRBJ2-1
d_gene: TRBD2
CDR3aa: CASSSPLASGRYNEQFF
CDR3nt: TGTGCCAGCAGCTCCCCTTTAGCTAGCGGGAGATATAATGAGCAGTTCTTC

len: 12
v_gene: TRBV19
j_gene: TRBJ2-5
d_gene: -
CDR3aa: CASSIAGETQYF
CDR3nt: TGTGCCAGTAGTATAGCGGGGGAGACCCAGTACTTC

len: 13
v_gene: TRBV28
j_gene: TRBJ1-2
d_gene: -
CDR3aa: CASSPDRISGYTF
CDR3nt: TGTGCCAGCAGCCCTGACAGAATCTCTGGCTACACCTTC

len: 14
v_gene: TRBV5-1
j_gene: TRBJ1-1
d_gene: -
CDR3aa: CASSLGGGRAEAFF
CDR3nt: TGCGCCAGCAGCTTGGGTGGGGGCCGCGCTGAAGCTTTCTTT

len: 16
v_gene: TRBV27
j_gene: TRBJ2-2
d_gene: TRBD1
CDR3aa: CASSFSGGELTGELFF
CDR3nt: TGTGCCAGCAGTTTTTCAGGGGGAGAACTTACCGGGGAGCTGTTTTTT

len: 16
v_gene: TRBV5-1
j_gene: TRBJ2-3
d_gene: TRBD1
CDR3aa: CASSLGGQLNTDTQYF
CDR3nt: TGCGCCAGCAGCTTGGGGGGACAGCTTAACACAGATACGCAGTATTTT

len: 17
v_gene: TRBV18
j_gene: TRBJ2-7
d_gene: -
CDR3aa: CASSQLPGAGQVYEQYF
CDR3nt: TGTGCCAGCTCACAGCTCCCCGGCGCAGGACAAGTATACGAGCAGTACTTC

len: 19
v_gene: TRBV9
j_gene: TRBJ2-3
d_gene: TRBD2
CDR3aa: CASNRGGTSGTLSRGTQYF
CDR3nt: TGTGCCAGCAACAGGGGGGGGACTAGCGGGACTCTTAGCCGTGGTACGCAGTATTTT

len: 14
v_gene: TRBV11-2
j_gene: TRBJ2-2
d_gene: -
CDR3aa: CASSPWPNTGELFF
CDR3nt: TGTGCCAGCAGCCCCTGGCCTAACACCGGGGAGCTGTTTTTT

len: 15
v_gene: TRBV19
j_gene: TRBJ1-2
d_gene: TRBD1
CDR3aa: CASSMVQGGFYGYTF
CDR3nt: TGTGCCAGTAGTATGGTTCAGGGGGGTTTCTATGGCTACACCTTC